Listed below are T cell receptor beta chains from one sample, sequenced in a study of T cells after yellow fever vaccination. From the 5' RACE reads, TCRdb called clonotypes with MiXCR, one entry per CDR3 protein. The table shows around 250,000 distinct CDR3 sequences, with less than 9% occurring only once. Sequencing used CD4+ T cells sorted from PBMCs, obtained 15 days after the yellow fever booster vaccination. The source of these receptors is a man aged 30 to 45 who received the YFV17D yellow fever vaccine. Each CDR3 is given with its conserved first and last residue. D genes are given only for firm matches. Expanded clones are given a class, and other clones once, few, many or no size at all.

j_call: TRBJ2-2
clone_size: few
v_call: TRBV5-1
d_call: -
cdr3_aa: CASSAEQQGVGGELFF
cdr3_nt: TGCGCCAGCAGCGCCGAACAGCAGGGAGTTGGCGGGGAGCTGTTTTTT

j_call: TRBJ2-7
clone_size: few
v_call: TRBV5-1
d_call: TRBD1
cdr3_aa: CASKGTGSDEQYF
cdr3_nt: TGCGCCAGCAAAGGGACAGGGAGCGACGAGCAGTACTTC

j_call: TRBJ2-2
clone_size: -
v_call: TRBV6-5
d_call: -
cdr3_aa: CASRPTTGELFF
cdr3_nt: TGTGCCAGCAGACCTACCACCGGGGAGCTGTTTTTT

j_call: TRBJ2-5
clone_size: few
v_call: TRBV15
d_call: -
cdr3_aa: CATSRDSSETQYF
cdr3_nt: TGTGCCACCAGCAGAGATTCTAGCGAGACCCAGTACTTC

j_call: TRBJ2-2
clone_size: few
v_call: TRBV19
d_call: TRBD2
cdr3_aa: CASSISGSVAGELFF
cdr3_nt: TGTGCCAGTAGTATCAGCGGGAGCGTGGCCGGGGAGCTGTTTTTT

j_call: TRBJ2-1
clone_size: many
v_call: TRBV15
d_call: TRBD2
cdr3_aa: CATSVGLSGGYNEQFF
cdr3_nt: TGTGCCACCAGCGTTGGTTTGAGCGGGGGGTACAATGAGCAGTTCTTC

j_call: TRBJ2-1
clone_size: few
v_call: TRBV19
d_call: TRBD1
cdr3_aa: CASSIDHTGGSYNEQFF
cdr3_nt: TGTGCCAGTAGTATAGATCATACAGGGGGCTCCTACAATGAGCAGTTCTTC

j_call: TRBJ2-7
clone_size: -
v_call: TRBV5-1
d_call: TRBD1
cdr3_aa: CASSLGGQRYYEQYF
cdr3_nt: TGCGCCAGCAGCTTGGGGGGACAGCGGTACTACGAGCAGTACTTC

j_call: TRBJ1-2
clone_size: -
v_call: TRBV7-2
d_call: -
cdr3_aa: CASSLSVGQGQGYTF
cdr3_nt: TGTGCCAGCAGCTTATCGGTCGGCCAAGGGCAGGGCTACACCTTC

j_call: TRBJ2-1
clone_size: many
v_call: TRBV20-1
d_call: -
cdr3_aa: CSAPMVDEQFF
cdr3_nt: TGCAGTGCCCCCATGGTAGATGAGCAGTTCTTC

j_call: TRBJ2-5
clone_size: few
v_call: TRBV29-1
d_call: TRBD2
cdr3_aa: CSVEEMGLAGVRFTETQYF
cdr3_nt: TGCAGCGTTGAAGAAATGGGGCTAGCGGGAGTTCGATTCACAGAGACCCAGTACTTC

j_call: TRBJ2-3
clone_size: many
v_call: TRBV2
d_call: TRBD1
cdr3_aa: CASSRQGLTDTQYF
cdr3_nt: TGTGCCAGCAGTCGACAGGGGCTCACAGATACGCAGTATTTT

j_call: TRBJ1-4
clone_size: many
v_call: TRBV6-1
d_call: -
cdr3_aa: CASSRLTTNEKLFF
cdr3_nt: TGTGCCAGCAGTCGACTGACAACTAATGAAAAACTGTTTTTT

j_call: TRBJ1-3
clone_size: few
v_call: TRBV10-3
d_call: TRBD1
cdr3_aa: CAISGGPPGTGGSGNTIYF
cdr3_nt: TGTGCCATCAGTGGTGGTCCCCCCGGGACAGGGGGCTCTGGAAACACCATATATTTT

j_call: TRBJ2-3
clone_size: -
v_call: TRBV5-1
d_call: TRBD1
cdr3_aa: CASSPVQGSDTQYF
cdr3_nt: TGCGCCAGCAGCCCGGTACAGGGGTCAGATACGCAGTATTTT

j_call: TRBJ1-2
clone_size: -
v_call: TRBV5-1
d_call: -
cdr3_aa: CASSLVGGDGYTF
cdr3_nt: TGCGCCAGCAGCTTGGTGGGGGGAGACGGCTACACCTTC

j_call: TRBJ1-2
clone_size: few
v_call: TRBV25-1
d_call: -
cdr3_aa: CASSDPTANYGYTF
cdr3_nt: TGTGCCAGCAGTGACCCGACAGCTAACTATGGCTACACCTTC

j_call: TRBJ2-1
clone_size: many
v_call: TRBV5-5
d_call: -
cdr3_aa: CASSLGLHNEQFF
cdr3_nt: TGTGCCAGCAGCTTGGGGCTACACAATGAGCAGTTCTTC

j_call: TRBJ1-6
clone_size: many
v_call: TRBV7-2
d_call: -
cdr3_aa: CASSLQGRNSPLHF
cdr3_nt: TGTGCCAGCAGCTTACAAGGCCGTAATTCACCCCTCCACTTT

j_call: TRBJ2-2
clone_size: many
v_call: TRBV20-1
d_call: -
cdr3_aa: CSASSRNEGTGELFF
cdr3_nt: TGCAGTGCGTCAAGTCGCAATGAAGGAACCGGGGAGCTGTTTTTT

j_call: TRBJ1-2
clone_size: -
v_call: TRBV12-3/TRBV12-4
d_call: -
cdr3_aa: CASSLLSAYGYTF
cdr3_nt: TGTGCCAGCAGTTTACTCAGTGCCTATGGCTACACCTTC

j_call: TRBJ2-5
clone_size: few
v_call: TRBV7-2
d_call: -
cdr3_aa: CASSSDPVETQYF
cdr3_nt: TGTGCCAGCAGCTCGGACCCCGTGGAGACCCAGTACTTC

j_call: TRBJ1-1
clone_size: -
v_call: TRBV20-1
d_call: TRBD1
cdr3_aa: CSIITGDTEAFF
cdr3_nt: TGCAGTATAATAACAGGGGACACTGAAGCTTTCTTT

j_call: TRBJ2-1
clone_size: -
v_call: TRBV20-1
d_call: TRBD2
cdr3_aa: CSARAASGRGEQFF
cdr3_nt: TGCAGTGCTAGAGCGGCTAGCGGGAGGGGTGAGCAGTTCTTC

j_call: TRBJ2-1
clone_size: many
v_call: TRBV11-1
d_call: -
cdr3_aa: CASSLVAASRANEQFF
cdr3_nt: TGTGCCAGCAGCTTAGTGGCGGCTAGCCGGGCCAATGAGCAGTTCTTC

j_call: TRBJ2-7
clone_size: -
v_call: TRBV30
d_call: TRBD1
cdr3_aa: CAWSRDSYLEQYF
cdr3_nt: TGTGCCTGGAGTCGGGACAGCTACTTGGAGCAGTACTTC

j_call: TRBJ2-5
clone_size: few
v_call: TRBV5-6
d_call: -
cdr3_aa: CASRPSGTEETQYF
cdr3_nt: TGTGCCAGCAGACCAAGCGGTACCGAAGAGACCCAGTACTTC

j_call: TRBJ2-1
clone_size: few
v_call: TRBV7-2
d_call: TRBD2
cdr3_aa: CASRHSGRGYEQFF
cdr3_nt: TGTGCCAGCAGACACAGCGGGAGAGGGTATGAGCAGTTCTTC

j_call: TRBJ1-1
clone_size: few
v_call: TRBV2
d_call: TRBD1
cdr3_aa: CASDGQGISTEAFF
cdr3_nt: TGTGCCAGCGATGGACAGGGTATAAGCACTGAAGCTTTCTTT

j_call: TRBJ2-2
clone_size: few
v_call: TRBV5-1
d_call: TRBD1
cdr3_aa: CASSRVPGQGSIGVRTGELFF
cdr3_nt: TGCGCCAGCAGTCGAGTACCGGGACAGGGATCGATAGGGGTTCGAACCGGGGAGCTGTTTTTT

j_call: TRBJ2-4
clone_size: few
v_call: TRBV20-1
d_call: -
cdr3_aa: CSASPRVSGKNIQYF
cdr3_nt: TGCAGTGCTAGCCCCAGGGTTTCCGGCAAAAACATTCAGTACTTC

j_call: TRBJ2-2
clone_size: many
v_call: TRBV29-1
d_call: -
cdr3_aa: CSVDPGTGELFF
cdr3_nt: TGCAGCGTTGACCCGGGGACCGGGGAGCTGTTTTTT

j_call: TRBJ2-7
clone_size: few
v_call: TRBV12-3/TRBV12-4
d_call: TRBD1
cdr3_aa: CASARAGGSYEQYF
cdr3_nt: TGTGCCAGCGCTCGGGCAGGGGGTTCCTACGAGCAGTACTTC

j_call: TRBJ2-5
clone_size: -
v_call: TRBV7-3
d_call: -
cdr3_aa: CASSPGHLETQYF
cdr3_nt: TGTGCCAGCAGCCCCGGACACCTAGAGACCCAGTACTTC

j_call: TRBJ2-4
clone_size: many
v_call: TRBV28
d_call: -
cdr3_aa: CASIGSPKNIQYF
cdr3_nt: TGTGCCAGCATCGGGTCACCAAAAAACATTCAGTACTTC

j_call: TRBJ2-5
clone_size: few
v_call: TRBV5-4
d_call: TRBD1
cdr3_aa: CASSQGQLQETQYF
cdr3_nt: TGTGCCAGCAGTCAGGGACAGCTACAAGAGACCCAGTACTTC

j_call: TRBJ1-1
clone_size: few
v_call: TRBV10-3
d_call: -
cdr3_aa: CAISDKGENTEAFF
cdr3_nt: TGTGCCATCAGTGATAAGGGGGAGAACACTGAAGCTTTCTTT

j_call: TRBJ1-5
clone_size: few
v_call: TRBV6-1
d_call: TRBD1
cdr3_aa: CATRQGSSNQPQHF
cdr3_nt: TGTGCCACACGACAGGGATCCTCCAATCAGCCCCAGCATTTT

j_call: TRBJ1-1
clone_size: many
v_call: TRBV20-1
d_call: -
cdr3_aa: CSARRGGTEAFF
cdr3_nt: TGCAGTGCTAGGCGAGGGGGGACTGAAGCTTTCTTT

j_call: TRBJ1-5
clone_size: -
v_call: TRBV20-1
d_call: -
cdr3_aa: CSARELAWDQPQHF
cdr3_nt: TGCAGTGCTAGGGAACTCGCGTGGGATCAGCCCCAGCATTTT

j_call: TRBJ2-3
clone_size: few
v_call: TRBV18
d_call: TRBD1
cdr3_aa: CASSQPGGGADTQYF
cdr3_nt: TGTGCCAGCTCTCAGCCAGGGGGCGGCGCAGATACGCAGTATTTT

j_call: TRBJ2-7
clone_size: few
v_call: TRBV18
d_call: -
cdr3_aa: CASSPREGALYEQYF
cdr3_nt: TGTGCCAGCTCACCACGGGAAGGGGCCCTCTACGAGCAGTACTTC

j_call: TRBJ1-6
clone_size: -
v_call: TRBV10-3
d_call: -
cdr3_aa: CAITPGAYNSPLHF
cdr3_nt: TGTGCCATCACGCCGGGGGCCTATAATTCACCCCTCCACTTT

j_call: TRBJ2-5
clone_size: many
v_call: TRBV7-9
d_call: -
cdr3_aa: CASSSLGPETQYF
cdr3_nt: TGTGCCAGCAGCTCCTTGGGGCCAGAGACCCAGTACTTC

j_call: TRBJ2-6
clone_size: many
v_call: TRBV5-1
d_call: -
cdr3_aa: CASSLSRGISGANVLTF
cdr3_nt: TGCGCCAGCAGCTTGAGCAGGGGAATCTCCGGGGCCAACGTCCTGACTTTC

j_call: TRBJ2-7
clone_size: many
v_call: TRBV19
d_call: TRBD1
cdr3_aa: CASSRPGTGTYEQYF
cdr3_nt: TGTGCCAGTAGTCGTCCCGGGACAGGTACCTACGAGCAGTACTTC

j_call: TRBJ2-1
clone_size: few
v_call: TRBV20-1
d_call: -
cdr3_aa: CSAGVFPSSYNEQFF
cdr3_nt: TGCAGTGCTGGGGTCTTCCCGAGCTCCTACAATGAGCAGTTCTTC